This T cell receptor beta chain was identified during a study of T cells in Graves' hyperthyroidism and ophthalmopathy. Study background: Peripheral blood was taken when the disease was first diagnosed, before any treatment began.

Study results and caveats: Blood shared most expanded thyroid clonotypes above 0.001. Ophthalmopathy was separated from stable hyperthyroidism by a 13 V-J model.

Concerning this clonotype: Its target is not known.

Amplification yielded TCR beta CDR3 regions, with RNA transcripts as the source. The TCR CDR3 first-round RT-PCR relied on the HTBI primer set. One entry per CDR3 protein, called by TCRdb with MiXCR from the multiplex PCR reads. The table lists 380,000 or so distinct CDR3 sequences, approximately 13% of them singletons. V shed 1 base and J shed 2 bases, with 14 bases lying between them. The CDR3 has 16 residues. The germline V gene has CDR1 PRHDT and CDR2 FYEKMQ (reference sequence). This blood was taken when hyperthyroidism was first diagnosed, before any ophthalmopathy symptoms existed. This sequence joins TRBV13 and TRBJ1-1; possible D gene TRBD1, 6 bases. Sample: blood. The sequence was collected from a man aged 25 to 40 with Graves' hyperthyroidism that later progressed to Graves' ophthalmopathy. CDR3 sequence reads: CASSLVSDSINTEAFF. As DNA, the CDR3 is TGTGCCAGCAGCTTAGTATCGGACAGTATAAACACTGAAGCTTTCTTT.